These 23 T cell receptor beta chains originate from one sample sequenced in a study of OX40 agonist ivuxolimab in advanced cancers. Profiled with immunoSEQ multiplex PCR; TCRdb holds only in-frame clones, not every one. The table includes 30,000 to 45,000 clones, around four fifths detected once. The input for sequencing was CD4+ or CD8+ T cells sorted from blood, taken in a trial of the OX40 agonist ivuxolimab. The source of these receptors is an adult with an advanced solid tumor such as melanoma, head and neck, liver or kidney cancer.

This chain joins TRBV6-5 and TRBJ1-1; 7 nucleotides align to TRBD1. The CDR3 is made up of 11 amino acids. J gave up 10 bases and V 6 bases, and 5 bases lay outside the gene matches. Germline lookup yields CDR1 MNHEY and CDR2 SVGAGI. The CDR3 nucleotides read TGTGCCAGCAGGAGGGGGCCGGTAGCTTTCTTT. As protein: CASRRGPVAFF.

The chain links TRBV18 to TRBJ1-6; D ambiguous. There are 15 residues in the CDR3. The V and J ends lost 5 bases and 6 bases respectively, with 14 bases between them. Germline V gene sequence: CDR1 KGHSH, CDR2 LQKENI. CDR3 loop: CASSSTKTLNSPLHF. The CDR3 DNA reads TGTGCCAGCTCATCTACGAAAACCCTTAATTCACCCCTCCACTTT.

As regards this clone: The CDR3 ends on some other residue instead of the conserved phenylalanine or tryptophan, so this is likely a read error. This chain uses TRBV10-3 with TRBJ1-1; maybe TRBD1 (6 bases). The V and J ends lost 2 bases and 10 bases respectively, with 14 bases between them. The CDR3 sequence is 13 residues long. The V gene's germline CDR1 is ENHRY and CDR2 SYGVKD. The CDR3 loop is CAISEGFRGGAFL. In DNA form, the CDR3 reads TGTGCCATCAGTGAGGGTTTCAGGGGAGGAGCTTTCCTT.

V gene TRBV30 combines with J gene TRBJ2-7; D may be TRBD1 (7 bases). The V end lost 0 bases, the J end lost 6 bases, and 12 bases lay between the germline ends. This CDR3 spans 13 amino acids. Germline assignment: CDR1 GTSNPN and CDR2 SVGIG (reference sequence). CDR3 DNA sequence: TGTGCCTGGAGTGTAGCAGGGGGGCCCGAGCAGTACTTC. Translating it yields CAWSVAGGPEQYF.

The chain couples TRBV9 to TRBJ2-7; 9 bases align to TRBD1. Germline V gene sequence: CDR1 SGDLS, CDR2 YYNGEE. This CDR3 comprises 15 residues. With 3 bases clipped from V and 0 bases from J, the junction kept 4 bases outside the gene matches. The CDR3 loop reads CASSAGTGTSYEQYF. The CDR3 DNA reads TGTGCCAGCAGCGCGGGGACAGGGACCTCCTACGAGCAGTACTTC.

The chain couples TRBV7-9 to TRBJ2-1; tentative D call: TRBD2 (5 bases). Trimming took 4 bases from V and 5 from J, leaving 18 bases between them. The CDR3 has 16 amino acids. Germline lookup yields CDR1 SEHNR and CDR2 FQNEAQ (reference sequence). The CDR3 sequence is CASSWRGSGEHNEQFF. The CDR3 nucleotides are TGTGCCAGCAGCTGGCGAGGGAGCGGAGAGCACAATGAGCAGTTCTTC.

V usage is TRBV28 and J usage is TRBJ1-2, with D maybe TRBD1 (5 bases). The V end was cut by 8 bases, the J end by 7 bases, with 11 bases between. Germline V CDR1 and CDR2: MDHEN, SYDVKM. The CDR3 has 11 residues. CDR3 in amino acids: CASLGGSGYTF. Written as DNA, the CDR3 is TGTGCCAGCCTCGGGGGGAGTGGCTACACCTTC.

The chain carries TRBV2 and TRBJ1-2, with TRBD1 as a possible D gene (6 bases). V was clipped by 1 base and J by 3 bases, with 9 bases between them. The CDR3 has 14 residues. In germline, CDR1 is SNHLY, CDR2 FYNNEI. The CDR3 DNA is TGTGCCAGCAGTGAAGGACAGGCGGACTATGGCTACACCTTC. Translation gives CASSEGQADYGYTF.

The V call is TRBV2, the J call TRBJ1-5, with D possibly matching TRBD1 (5 bases). The germline gives CDR1 SNHLY, CDR2 FYNNEI. CDR3 length: 13 residues. Trimming cost V 6 bases and J 8 bases, with 14 bases left between them. Here the CDR3 DNA reads TGTGCCAGCAGAGGATGGGAAGGGGAGCCCCAGCATTTT. Amino acid sequence: CASRGWEGEPQHF.

The chain combines TRBV6-6 with TRBJ1-5; D is unclear. Trimming left V 0 bases short and J 5 bases short, with 14 bases between. The germline CDR1 and CDR2 sequences are MNHNY and SVGAGI (reference sequence). CDR3 length: 16 residues. The DNA of the CDR3 is TGTGCCAGCAGTTACTCAGGAGACCCGAACGATCAGCCCCAGCATTTT. Amino acids: CASSYSGDPNDQPQHF.

The chain couples TRBV5-6 to TRBJ2-5; D might be TRBD1 (6 bases). CDR1 and CDR2 from the germline V gene are SGHDT and YYEEEE. The V and J ends lost 0 bases and 4 bases respectively, with 7 bases between them. CDR3 length: 13 residues. The CDR3 region is CASSLGGRETQYF. Written as DNA, the CDR3 is TGTGCCAGCAGCTTGGGGGGGCGAGAGACCCAGTACTTC. Full variable domain (outside the CDR3, taken from reference TRBV5-6 and TRBJ2-5): DAGVTQSPTHLIKTRGQQVTLRCSPKSGHDTVSWYQQALGQGPQFIFQYYEEEERQRGNFPDRFSGHQFPNYSSELNVNALLLGDSALYLCASSLGGRETQYFGPGTRLLVL.

This clone occurred once. The chain uses TRBV7-6 and TRBJ1-5; D is undetermined. CDR1 is SGHVS and CDR2 is FNYEAQ in the germline V gene. This CDR3 comprises 14 residues. V lost 4 bases and J lost 2, with 9 bases in between. The CDR3 nucleotides read TGTGCCAGCAGCTCGAGCTTTGGCAATCAGCCCCAGCATTTT. As protein: CASSSSFGNQPQHF.

The chain is built from TRBV7-2 and TRBJ2-4, with D hard to call. V gave up 2 bases and J gave up 3 bases, with 8 bases separating them. The CDR3 contains 14 residues. CDR1 is SGHTA, CDR2 FQGNSA, per germline. For the CDR3, the DNA is TGTGCCAGCAGCTTAAACCGCCTCAAAAACATTCAGTACTTC. Translation gives CASSLNRLKNIQYF.

The chain uses TRBV15 and TRBJ2-7; no clear D. The V and J ends lost 1 base and 3 bases respectively, with 4 bases between them. This CDR3 region has 12 residues. Germline V lookup: CDR1 LNHNV, CDR2 YYDKDF (reference sequence). The CDR3: CATSRAYYEQYF. The CDR3 DNA follows: TGTGCCACCAGCAGAGCTTACTACGAGCAGTACTTC.

The chain uses TRBV5-5 and TRBJ2-7; 10 nucleotides line up with TRBD1. Trimming at V came to 3 bases and at J to 5 bases, leaving 11 bases not matched to a gene. Germline values: CDR1 SGHKS, CDR2 YYEKEE (reference sequence). This CDR3 has 16 amino acids. The CDR3 region is CASSSDVRDRGHEQYF. The CDR3 nucleotides are TGTGCCAGCAGCTCGGACGTCCGGGACAGGGGTCACGAGCAGTACTTC.

The chain combines TRBV2 with TRBJ1-4; D remains ambiguous. The CDR3 sequence is 15 residues long. From germline, CDR1 is SNHLY and CDR2 FYNNEI. Trimming shortened V by 1 base and J by 0 bases, and 6 bases separated the two germline ends. CDR3 bases: TGTGCCAGCAGTGAAGGGATTGCAACTAATGAAAAACTGTTTTTT. It codes for CASSEGIATNEKLFF.

CDR3 protein: CASSAPGGRHTF. As DNA, the CDR3 is TGTGCCAGCAGCGCCCCGGGGGGGAGGCACACCTTC. The gene calls are TRBV28 and TRBJ1-2; a possible D gene is TRBD1 (5 bases). The CDR3 runs 12 residues. The germline V gene has CDR1 MDHEN and CDR2 SYDVKM. V gave up 6 bases and J gave up 12 bases, with 17 bases separating them.

The gene calls are TRBV5-4 and TRBJ1-5; the D is unclear. V shed 2 bases and J shed 0 bases, with 12 bases lying between them. The CDR3 consists of 16 residues. In germline, CDR1 is SGHNT, CDR2 YYREEE (reference sequence). CDR3 protein: CASSFRGLGSNQPQHF. As DNA, the CDR3 is TGTGCCAGCAGCTTTCGAGGGTTAGGTAGCAATCAGCCCCAGCATTTT.

The CDR3 bases are TGTGCCATCACCCCCCGACTAGCGGGAGGGACGGACGAGCAGTACTTC. It yields the protein CAITPRLAGGTDEQYF. The chain recombines TRBV10-3 with TRBJ2-7; the match to TRBD2 covers 14 bases. The CDR3 contains 16 residues. V lost 7 bases and J lost 5; bases outside the gene matches: 10. CDR1 and CDR2 from the germline V gene are ENHRY and SYGVKD.

The chain links TRBV9 to TRBJ1-2; D not resolved. CDR1 is SGDLS and CDR2 is YYNGEE in the germline V gene. V was cut by 0 bases and J by 6 bases, with 3 bases left in between. CDR3 length: 11 residues. The CDR3 here is CASSVADGYTF. Here the CDR3 DNA reads TGTGCCAGCAGCGTAGCCGATGGCTACACCTTC.

This clone was detected only a few times. This chain links TRBV5-4 with TRBJ2-3, with D perhaps TRBD2 (5 bases). The CDR3 consists of 14 residues. V lost 6 bases to trimming and J lost 3 bases, with 14 bases between them. In germline, CDR1 is SGHNT, CDR2 YYREEE (reference sequence). The CDR3: CASMSAGGTDTQYF. DNA of the CDR3: TGTGCCAGCATGAGTGCCGGAGGTACAGATACGCAGTATTTT.

This chain links TRBV27 with TRBJ2-5, with TRBD1 matching over 9 bases. The better agreement between TRBJ2-7 and the DNA end casts doubt on the J call. Germline assignment: CDR1 MNHEY and CDR2 SMNVEV (reference sequence). The CDR3 has 15 residues. The CDR3 nucleotides read TGTGCCAGCAAAACAGGGGGCGCCGGGATCTACGAGCAGTACTTC. Residues: CASKTGGAGIYEQYF.

This rearrangement joins TRBV9 to TRBJ1-1, with D possibly being TRBD1 (5 bases). Germline assignment: CDR1 SGDLS and CDR2 YYNGEE. The germline V and J ends were trimmed by 0 bases and 0 bases, with 9 bases remaining between them. This CDR3 is built from 15 residues. The CDR3 loop reads CASSVEGRLNTEAFF. The CDR3 nucleotides are TGTGCCAGCAGCGTAGAGGGGAGATTGAACACTGAAGCTTTCTTT.